A selection of T cell receptor beta chains follows, all from one sample in a study of T cell responses to AZD1222 COVID-19 vaccine. Profiling relied on immunoSEQ multiplex PCR, and the TCRdb table lists in-frame clones only, not all of them. Here the sample spans about 120,000 clones, roughly 87% being singletons. The sample here was peripheral blood, taken 28 days after the second AZD1222 dose. The receptors stem from an adult who received the AZD1222 COVID-19 vaccine. CDR3s include the opening cysteine and the closing phenylalanine or tryptophan. Each record gives: CDR3 DNA, CDR3 protein, V gene, J gene, clone size, D gene. The D gene is left open where the match is weak. For some rows the clone size is stated as once, few or many, or as a class when expanded; others skip it.

DNA: TGTGCCAGCAGCCTGGGACAGGCGGGAGATACGCAGTATTTT
CDR3: CASSLGQAGDTQYF
V: TRBV7-2
J: TRBJ2-3
size: .
D: TRBD1

DNA: TGTGCCAGCAGTCCCAGGGACAGAAATTCACCCCTCCACTTT
CDR3: CASSPRDRNSPLHF
V: TRBV25-1
J: TRBJ1-6
size: .
D: TRBD1

DNA: TGTGCCAGTAGCCCCCGTGCGGACAGAAATTCGGGAAACACCATATATTTT
CDR3: CASSPRADRNSGNTIYF
V: TRBV19
J: TRBJ1-3
size: .
D: .

DNA: TGTGCCAGCAGGGAACTGGGACGTGAGCAGTTCTTC
CDR3: CASRELGREQFF
V: TRBV27
J: TRBJ2-1
size: .
D: .

DNA: TGCGCCAGCAGCGTCGGGACAGCTAATGAAAAACTGTTTTTT
CDR3: CASSVGTANEKLFF
V: TRBV5-1
J: TRBJ1-4
size: once
D: TRBD1

DNA: TGTGCCAGCAGCTTACACGGGACTACCTACAATGAGCAGTTCTTC
CDR3: CASSLHGTTYNEQFF
V: TRBV5-4
J: TRBJ2-1
size: once
D: TRBD2

DNA: TGTGCCAGCAGCTTAGTCGGGCCGGAATTAGGCGAGCAGTACTTC
CDR3: CASSLVGPELGEQYF
V: TRBV7-2
J: TRBJ2-7
size: .
D: .

DNA: TGTGCCAGCAGCTTATCGACGGGGGCTGGGGCCAACGTCCTGACTTTC
CDR3: CASSLSTGAGANVLTF
V: TRBV7-2
J: TRBJ2-6
size: .
D: .

DNA: TGTGCCAGCAGCAGCCGACAGGGGCGTCTCGAAGGTTCTGGGGCCAACGTCCTGACTTTC
CDR3: CASSSRQGRLEGSGANVLTF
V: TRBV9
J: TRBJ2-6
size: once
D: TRBD1

DNA: TGTGCCAGCAGCCTTACAGGGAATCAGCCCCAGCATTTT
CDR3: CASSLTGNQPQHF
V: TRBV14
J: TRBJ1-5
size: .
D: .

DNA: TGTGCCGGGTCCCGGGACAGGGGGCGCAGTGGTGGCTACACCTTC
CDR3: CAGSRDRGRSGGYTF
V: TRBV30
J: TRBJ1-2
size: few
D: TRBD1

DNA: TGTGCCAGCTCACCCAGGGGGAGTGATGGCTACACCTTC
CDR3: CASSPRGSDGYTF
V: TRBV18
J: TRBJ1-2
size: .
D: TRBD1

DNA: TGTGCCAGCAGCCAAGTTTCAGGGTTTGGGCATGGCTACACCTTC
CDR3: CASSQVSGFGHGYTF
V: TRBV14
J: TRBJ1-2
size: .
D: .

DNA: TGTGCCAGCAGTTACAAGTGGGGCGCGGACCCCGGGGAGCTGTTTTTT
CDR3: CASSYKWGADPGELFF
V: TRBV6-2/TRBV6-3
J: TRBJ2-2
size: .
D: .

DNA: TGTGCCAGCAGTTTGGGTCAGGGTGTGAGCTCCTACAATGAGCAGTTCTTC
CDR3: CASSLGQGVSSYNEQFF
V: TRBV27
J: TRBJ2-1
size: .
D: .

DNA: TGTGCCTGGAGACGACAGGGGCCCTCTTACGAGCAGTACTTC
CDR3: CAWRRQGPSYEQYF
V: TRBV30
J: TRBJ2-7
size: .
D: TRBD1

DNA: TGTGCCACCAGGGACAGCAACACCGGGGAGCTGTTTTTT
CDR3: CATRDSNTGELFF
V: TRBV24-1
J: TRBJ2-2
size: .
D: .

DNA: TGCGCCAGCAGCCAAGTTCTTCGGCGGGGGGCCCCCTACAATGAGCAGTTCTTC
CDR3: CASSQVLRRGAPYNEQFF
V: TRBV4-1
J: TRBJ2-1
size: .
D: TRBD2

DNA: TGTGCCAGCAGCTTGGTGACGGGGCAGGGCAATCAGCCCCAGCATTTT
CDR3: CASSLVTGQGNQPQHF
V: TRBV5-5
J: TRBJ1-5
size: .
D: .

DNA: TGCAGTGCTAGACCGAACACTGAAGCTTTCTTT
CDR3: CSARPNTEAFF
V: TRBV20-1
J: TRBJ1-1
size: .
D: .

DNA: TGTGCCAGCAGTTTAAGGGACAGGGGCATTAGCTATGGCTACACCTTC
CDR3: CASSLRDRGISYGYTF
V: TRBV27
J: TRBJ1-2
size: .
D: TRBD1

DNA: TGTGCCAGCAGGGCTGACAGGGACGAGCAGTACTTC
CDR3: CASRADRDEQYF
V: TRBV11-2
J: TRBJ2-7
size: .
D: TRBD1

DNA: TGTGCCAGCAGCTCCCTGACCTTTCGGGATGCGGGTTCACCCCTCCACTTT
CDR3: CASSSLTFRDAGSPLHF
V: TRBV7-2
J: TRBJ1-6
size: .
D: .